This T cell receptor (beta chain) was captured in a study of blood T cell repertoires in COVID-19. The wider study: The United States, Italy and Spain were the sources of the acute and convalescent COVID-19 samples.

The CDR3 loop spans 13 amino acids. Trimming cost V 0 bases and J 5 bases, with 7 bases left between them. Germline-derived CDR1 and CDR2 are SGHAT and FQNNGV. In the authors' methods: From reference gene primer amplification, estimates of nucleated cell counts were derived. The protocol was immunoSEQ multiplex PCR, while the TCRdb copy is restricted to in-frame clones and leaves out a portion. D and trimming come from the DNA, and the V and J calls and clone size come from that table. The table records some 220,000 clones, more than 75% of them present only once. The source of this sequence is a human donor in a cohort sampled during active COVID-19. The chain uses TRBV11-2 and TRBJ2-5; D is uncertain. Sample: peripheral blood. CDR3 amino acids: CASSLEYTETQYF. The CDR3 DNA follows: TGTGCCAGCAGCTTAGAGTACACGGAGACCCAGTACTTC. The full variable domain, with the rest looked up from reference TRBV11-2 and TRBJ2-5, is EAGVAQSPRYKIIEKRQSVAFWCNPISGHATLYWYQQILGQGPKLLIQFQNNGVVDDSQLPKDRFSAERLKGVDSTLKIQPAKLEDSAVYLCASSLEYTETQYFGPGTRLLVL.